The 16 T cell receptor beta chains listed next were all sequenced from one sample in a study of blood T cell repertoires in COVID-19. TCRdb's table, derived via immunoSEQ multiplex PCR, lists solely in-frame clones and lacks some. In the table there are about 160,000 clones, over 70% of which are singletons. The specimen sequenced was peripheral blood. The receptors stem from a man between 70 and 80 years old with acute or convalescent COVID-19.

This clone was counted many times. The chain links TRBV10-3 to TRBJ1-2, with TRBD1 matching over 7 bases. The CDR3 is 14 residues long. Germline V gives CDR1 ENHRY, CDR2 SYGVKD. With V trimmed by 3 bases and J by 0 bases, 1 base remained unmatched. The CDR3 coding sequence is TGTGCCATCAGTGAAACAGGGGCTAACTATGGCTACACCTTC. Its protein product is CAISETGANYGYTF.

The chain has TRBV19 and TRBJ2-1, with TRBD2 matching over 11 bases. V was pared by 6 bases and J by 7 bases, with 8 bases of the junction left unmatched. CDR3 length: 15 amino acids. CDR1 and CDR2 (germline): LNHDA, SQIVND (reference sequence). CDR3 sequence: CASSSTSGTLNEQFF. In nucleotides, the CDR3 is TGTGCCAGTAGCTCGACTAGCGGGACGTTGAATGAGCAGTTCTTC.

This clone was found a few times. The CDR3 bases are TGCGCCAGCAGCTTAGGGGGCGGGGAGACCCAGTACTTC. This translates into CASSLGGGETQYF. The J gene is TRBJ2-5, the V gene TRBV5-1, with 7 bases identical to TRBD1. This CDR3 has 13 residues. V lost 2 bases and J lost 5; bases outside the gene matches: 3. Germline loops: CDR1 SGHRS, CDR2 YFSETQ.

CDR3 region: CASSQVLGLADAQQYF. The CDR3 DNA is TGTGCCAGCAGCCAAGTTCTGGGACTAGCGGACGCCCAGCAGTACTTC. This rearrangement joins TRBV4-2 to TRBJ2-7; 11 bases align to TRBD2. Germline values: CDR1 LGHNA, CDR2 YNFKEQ. V lost 1 base to trimming and J lost 8 bases; unmatched junction nucleotides: 10. The CDR3 runs to 16 residues.

The chain recombines TRBV5-5 with TRBJ2-3; TRBD2 aligns across 10 bases. V shed 4 bases, J shed 3 bases, and the junction held 5 bases outside the gene matches. Germline V CDR1 and CDR2: SGHKS, YYEKEE (reference sequence). The CDR3 covers 15 residues. The CDR3 reads CASSLAGVRTDTQYF. In nucleotides, the CDR3 is TGTGCCAGCAGCCTAGCGGGAGTGAGGACAGATACGCAGTATTTT.

The genes are TRBV27 and TRBJ2-7; D possibly corresponds to TRBD2 (6 bases). Germline V CDR1 and CDR2: MNHEY, SMNVEV (reference sequence). This CDR3 region has 13 residues. V was trimmed by 4 bases and J by 6 bases, leaving 13 bases between them. CDR3 residues: CASSSEAGGEQYF. The CDR3, as DNA: TGTGCCAGCAGTTCGGAAGCGGGTGGCGAGCAGTACTTC.

The CDR3 loop reads CASRASSTDTQYF. The DNA for the CDR3 is TGTGCCAGCAGGGCTAGCAGCACAGATACGCAGTATTTT. The V gene is TRBV12-3 or TRBV12-4, the J gene TRBJ2-3; possibly TRBD2 for D (5 bases). Trimming removed 6 bases from V and 0 bases from J, with 7 bases in between. The CDR3 has 13 amino acids.

V is TRBV3-1 (or the pseudogene TRBV3-2) and J is TRBJ1-3; 7 bases map to TRBD1. The CDR3 is 15 residues long. Germline V gene lookup returns CDR1 LGHDT and CDR2 YNNKEL (reference sequence). V lost 3 bases and J lost 1; bases outside the gene matches: 3. CDR3 residues: CASSQLTGSGNTIYF. CDR3 sequence (DNA): TGTGCCAGCAGCCAGCTGACAGGGTCTGGAAACACCATATATTTT.

The CDR3 loop is CASRSGTGGSYEQYF. CDR3 sequence (DNA): TGTGCCAGCAGGAGCGGGACAGGGGGCTCGTACGAGCAGTACTTC. V usage is TRBV6-5 and J usage is TRBJ2-7; TRBD1 matches 12 bases. This CDR3 is built from 15 residues. The ends lost 6 bases at V and 4 bases at J; junction bases unmatched: 7. Per germline, CDR1 MNHEY and CDR2 SVGAGI.

This sequence joins TRBV6-5 and TRBJ2-3; no definite D call. Germline V gene data show CDR1 as MNHEY and CDR2 as SVGAGI. The CDR3 is 13 amino acids. V lost 6 bases and J 0 bases, leaving 7 bases between the germline ends. The CDR3 nucleotides read TGTGCCAGCAGGCCAACTAGCACAGATACGCAGTATTTT. The encoded protein is CASRPTSTDTQYF.

This clone was found a few times. This chain links TRBV7-9 with TRBJ1-3; D unclear. V was cut by 3 bases and J by 2 bases, with 8 bases left in between. The length of the CDR3 is 14 residues. CDR1 is SEHNR, CDR2 FQNEAQ, per germline (reference sequence). CDR3 sequence reads: CASSFPGPGNTIYF. CDR3 coding DNA: TGTGCCAGCAGCTTTCCAGGTCCTGGAAACACCATATATTTT.

The gene calls are TRBV6-1 and TRBJ2-1; weak D call: TRBD2 (7 bases). This CDR3 contains 17 residues. V gave up 1 base and J gave up 9 bases, with 22 bases separating them. The germline V gene has CDR1 MNHNS and CDR2 SASEGT. The CDR3 bases are TGTGCCAGCAGTGAAGGAATTTCCCGGGGGGCTCAGGGTGAGCAGTTCTTC. Translation gives CASSEGISRGAQGEQFF.

Only a few counts were recorded for this clone. The chain couples TRBV7-6 to TRBJ1-1; 8 bases match TRBD1. This CDR3 comprises 16 residues. The germline V gene encodes CDR1 SGHVS and CDR2 FNYEAQ. Unmatched junction bases numbered 9, after V lost 1 base and J lost 5 bases. The CDR3 here is CASSLVYDRGLTEAFF. The CDR3 DNA reads TGTGCCAGCAGCTTAGTGTACGACAGGGGATTAACTGAAGCTTTCTTT.

V is TRBV6-5 and J is TRBJ1-2; D perhaps matches TRBD1 (5 bases). V lost 2 bases to trimming and J lost 6 bases, with 10 bases between them. Looked up from germline, CDR1 is MNHEY and CDR2 is SVGAGI. The CDR3 runs to 13 residues. The CDR3 protein is CASSYGPGNGYTF. The CDR3 DNA follows: TGTGCCAGCAGTTACGGTCCAGGGAATGGCTACACCTTC.

The sample holds one count of this clone. The rearrangement joins TRBV12-5 to TRBJ2-1, with 9 bases identical to TRBD2. CDR1 is LGHNT, CDR2 FRNRAP, per germline. The CDR3 totals 14 residues. V dropped 9 bases and J dropped 5; count of bases not matched to a gene: 8. CDR3 sequence: CASKFGTSNNEQFF. The CDR3 region has the DNA TGTGCTAGCAAATTCGGGACTAGCAACAATGAGCAGTTCTTC. The full variable domain, completed using reference TRBV12-5 and TRBJ2-1, is DARVTQTPRHKVTEMGQEVTMRCQPILGHNTVFWYRQTMMQGLELLAYFRNRAPLDDSGMPKDRFSAEMPDATLATLKIQPSEPRDSAVYFCASKFGTSNNEQFFGPGTRLTVL.

This chain connects TRBV18 to TRBJ2-4; 7 bases agree with TRBD2. Germline V CDR1 and CDR2: KGHSH, LQKENI. After removal of 2 bases from V and 4 bases from J, the junction contained 5 bases not matched to a gene. This CDR3 contains 15 residues. CDR3 protein: CASSPASGGKNIQYF. CDR3 coding DNA: TGTGCCAGCTCACCAGCTAGCGGAGGAAAAAACATTCAGTACTTC.